A selection of T cell receptor beta chains follows, all from one sample in a study of post-analysis software for immune sequencing data. TCRdb independently ran MiXCR on the PCR reads; one entry per CDR3 protein. The data contain roughly 600,000 distinct CDR3 sequences, around 44% of them seen just once; the ten biggest clones take up about 1.5%. The sample consisted of blood. These receptors all come from a girl aged 10-17 years with multiple sclerosis. CDR3s include the opening cysteine and the closing phenylalanine or tryptophan. The D gene is left open where the match is weak. Clone size appears in some rows only: once, few, many, or a class for an expanded clone.

clone_size	v_call	j_call	d_call	cdr3_aa	cdr3_nt
.	TRBV7-6	TRBJ2-5	.	CASSLGPREETQYF	TGTGCCAGCAGCTTAGGCCCCCGGGAAGAGACCCAGTACTTC
few	TRBV12-3/TRBV12-4	TRBJ2-1	.	CASSSLLIADGQVRVYNEQFF	TGTGCCAGCAGTTCCCTCCTAATAGCTGACGGTCAAGTCAGGGTCTACAATGAGCAGTTCTTC
once	TRBV4-1	TRBJ2-3	TRBD2	CASSLPGLAGGRPGDTQYF	TGCGCCAGCAGCCTCCCGGGACTAGCGGGGGGTCGGCCCGGGGATACGCAGTATTTT
few	TRBV6-5	TRBJ1-4	.	CASSRTATNEKLFF	TGTGCCAGCAGCCGGACGGCAACTAATGAAAAACTGTTTTTT
.	TRBV29-1	TRBJ2-1	TRBD2	CSVERTSEYNEQFF	TGCAGCGTTGAACGGACTAGCGAGTACAATGAGCAGTTCTTC
.	TRBV7-3	TRBJ1-2	.	CASSLSGTPRNYGYTF	TGTGCCAGCAGCTTGTCCGGGACACCTCGAAACTATGGCTACACCTTC
.	TRBV12-3/TRBV12-4	TRBJ2-7	TRBD2	CANSGREGSSYEQYF	TGTGCCAACAGCGGTAGGGAGGGCAGCTCCTACGAGCAGTACTTC
.	TRBV12-3/TRBV12-4	TRBJ2-1	.	CASSSDYFNYGEQFF	TGTGCCAGCAGTTCAGACTACTTTAATTATGGTGAGCAGTTCTTC
few	TRBV10-3	TRBJ2-5	.	CAISQRGAQETQYF	TGTGCCATTTCCCAAAGAGGCGCGCAAGAGACCCAGTACTTC
.	TRBV7-9	TRBJ2-3	.	CASSLRPGLPTGADTQYF	TGTGCCAGCAGCCTTAGGCCGGGACTTCCCACGGGGGCAGATACGCAGTATTTT
few	TRBV20-1	TRBJ1-2	TRBD1	CSALRTGEDLHTF	TGCAGTGCTTTGCGGACAGGGGAAGACCTCCACACCTTC
few	TRBV20-1	TRBJ2-7	.	CSARDPGSISYEQYF	TGCAGTGCTAGAGATCCCGGGAGTATCTCCTACGAGCAGTACTTC
.	TRBV20-1	TRBJ2-3	TRBD2	CSALTTSGRDTQYF	TGCAGTGCTCTTACTACTAGCGGGAGAGATACGCAGTATTTT
.	TRBV6-5	TRBJ1-2	.	CASRTTENYGYTF	TGTGCCAGCAGAACCACAGAGAACTATGGCTACACCTTC
.	TRBV6-1	TRBJ2-3	TRBD2	CASTTSGEGTQYF	TGTGCCAGCACCACTAGCGGGGAGGGAACGCAGTATTTT
.	TRBV5-4	TRBJ2-5	TRBD2	CASSSSGQYQETQYF	TGTGCCAGCAGCTCTAGCGGGCAGTACCAAGAGACCCAGTACTTC
once	TRBV6-6	TRBJ2-1	TRBD2	CASSSGAGVSSYNEQFF	TGTGCCAGCAGCTCAGGAGCGGGGGTGAGCTCCTACAATGAGCAGTTCTTC
.	TRBV29-1	TRBJ1-4	.	CSVVNRDEKLFF	TGCAGCGTTGTCAACAGGGACGAAAAACTGTTTTTT
few	TRBV4-2	TRBJ2-7	TRBD2	CASSQPFRLAETYEQYF	TGTGCCAGCAGCCAACCCTTCCGACTAGCGGAGACCTACGAGCAGTACTTC
.	TRBV5-1	TRBJ2-7	TRBD2	CASSLREGSYEQYF	TGCGCCAGCAGCTTGAGGGAGGGGTCCTACGAGCAGTACTTC
.	TRBV5-8	TRBJ2-5	TRBD2	CASSPGTSGTPQGETQYF	TGTGCCAGCAGCCCCGGGACTAGCGGGACCCCTCAGGGAGAGACCCAGTACTTC
once	TRBV5-1	TRBJ2-5	TRBD1	CASSLGDRGNQETQYF	TGCGCCAGCAGCTTGGGGGACAGGGGGAACCAAGAGACCCAGTACTTC
.	TRBV10-3	TRBJ2-7	.	CAIRESTEAREQYF	TGTGCCATCAGGGAGTCGACTGAGGCGCGCGAGCAGTACTTC
.	TRBV12-5	TRBJ2-3	.	CASGRPRGDTQYF	TGTGCTAGTGGTCGGCCCAGGGGAGATACGCAGTATTTT
.	TRBV5-1	TRBJ2-1	.	CASSLVREEQFF	TGCGCCAGCAGCTTGGTCCGCGAGGAGCAGTTCTTC
many	TRBV29-1	TRBJ2-5	TRBD1	CSVERARGETQYF	TGCAGCGTTGAACGGGCCAGGGGGGAGACCCAGTACTTC
.	TRBV27	TRBJ2-3	.	CASSLYPGGLKQGTSTDTQYF	TGTGCCAGCAGTTTATACCCCGGAGGGTTGAAACAGGGTACGAGCACAGATACGCAGTATTTT